This entry is about one TCR beta chain. Its antigen is undetermined. These data belong to a study of cytomegalovirus exposure and HLA in healthy donors. This PCR relied on a set of 60 Vbeta primers and 13 Jbeta primers. Using immunoSEQ multiplex PCR, the repertoire was profiled, and TCRdb retains in-frame clones only, with some absent. The sample consists of a few hundred thousand clones, 80% to 95% of them appearing once. Findings and caveats of the study: An analysis done earlier found most TCR beta V segments productive about 87% or about 30% of the time.

The length of the CDR3 is 13 residues. Germline loops: CDR1 MGHRA, CDR2 YSYEKL. Deletions cut 0 bases from V and 9 bases from J, with 9 bases between. Input material: PBMCs. The chain joins TRBV4-1 to TRBJ2-1; unclear D gene. The source is a girl aged 2-10 years in good health and CMV-seronegative. CDR3 region: CASSQDPSSEQFF. CDR3 in DNA: TGCGCCAGCAGCCAAGATCCTTCCAGTGAGCAGTTCTTC.